This T cell receptor (beta chain) was sequenced for a study of naive and memory T cell subsets. Study-level points and caveats: A few larger clonotypes appeared in naive repertoires, especially CD8, possibly memory cells re-expressing CD45RA. TCR abundance followed a power law differing between naive and memory subsets.

The germline gives CDR1 DFQATT, CDR2 SNEGSKA (reference sequence). The CDR3 runs 14 residues. Trimming took off 1 base at V and 1 base at J, with 11 bases between the two ends. This clonotype occurred a few times. Its cognate antigen is unknown. Separate alpha and beta amplification began at the second PCR step. Two oligonucleotides, mixed equimolar, formed the beta constant-region primer covering TRBC1 and TRBC2. Ligated cDNA was amplified by four rounds of PCR with nested alpha and beta constant-region primers and SP2. TCRdb independently ran MiXCR on the UMI-ligation and nested PCR reads; one entry per CDR3 protein. The data contain over 65,000 distinct CDR3 sequences, about 8.2% of them singletons.

V and J are TRBV20-1 and TRBJ2-7; a possible D gene is TRBD1 (6 bases). This sequence originates from a human donor in good health. The source material was naive CD8+ T cells from blood. CDR3 DNA sequence: TGCAGTGCTAGAGTGGGGGCCTATTCCTACGAGCAGTACTTC. Translated: CSARVGAYSYEQYF.